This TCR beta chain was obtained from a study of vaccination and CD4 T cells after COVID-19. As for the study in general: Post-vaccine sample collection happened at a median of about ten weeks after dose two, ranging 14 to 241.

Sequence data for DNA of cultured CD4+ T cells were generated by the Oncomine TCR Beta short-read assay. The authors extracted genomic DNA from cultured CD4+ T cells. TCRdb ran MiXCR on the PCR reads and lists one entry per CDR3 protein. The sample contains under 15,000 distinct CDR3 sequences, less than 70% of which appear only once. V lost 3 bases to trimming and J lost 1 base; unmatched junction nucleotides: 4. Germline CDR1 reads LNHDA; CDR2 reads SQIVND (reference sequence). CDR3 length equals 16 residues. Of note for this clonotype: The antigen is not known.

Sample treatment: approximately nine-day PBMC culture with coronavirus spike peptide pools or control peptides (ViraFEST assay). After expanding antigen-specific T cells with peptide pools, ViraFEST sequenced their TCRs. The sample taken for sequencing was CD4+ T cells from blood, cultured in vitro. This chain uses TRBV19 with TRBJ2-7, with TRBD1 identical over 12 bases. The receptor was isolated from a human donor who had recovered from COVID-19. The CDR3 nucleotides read TGTGCCAGTAGTATCAAGGGACAGGGGGCTTCCTACGAGCAGTACTTC. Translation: CASSIKGQGASYEQYF. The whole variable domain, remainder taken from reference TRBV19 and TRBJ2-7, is DGGITQSPKYLFRKEGQNVTLSCEQNLNHDAMYWYRQDPGQGLRLIYYSQIVNDFQKGDIAEGYSVSREKKESFPLTVTSAQKNPTAFYLCASSIKGQGASYEQYFGPGTRLTVT.